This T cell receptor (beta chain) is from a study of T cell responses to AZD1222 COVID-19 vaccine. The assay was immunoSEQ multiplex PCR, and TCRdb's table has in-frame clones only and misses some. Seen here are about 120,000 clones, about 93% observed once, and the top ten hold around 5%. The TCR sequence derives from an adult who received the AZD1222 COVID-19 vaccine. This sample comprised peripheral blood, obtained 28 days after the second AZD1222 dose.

The CDR3 coding sequence is TGTGCCAGCAGCTTCGGTCCCTTTACCGGGGAGCTGTTTTTT. Protein: CASSFGPFTGELFF. This chain links TRBV5-6 with TRBJ2-2; D is unclear. The CDR3 loop spans 14 amino acids. V lost 2 bases and J lost 5, with 10 bases in between. The germline CDR1 and CDR2 sequences are SGHDT and YYEEEE.